The 11 T cell receptor beta chains below all came from one sample that was sequenced in a study of shared clonotypes between healthy human individuals. The repertoire was sequenced with immunoSEQ multiplex PCR; TCRdb's copy has only in-frame clones and lacks some. Of about 980,000 clones in the sample, approximately 76% were seen once. Sequencing input: memory CD4+ T cells sorted from blood. Subset reported: CD45RA-negative fraction. The receptor set was obtained from a young man in good health.

This clone was detected ten times or more. J is TRBJ1-5 and V is TRBV19, with D uncertain. V was clipped by 1 base and J by 5 bases, with 12 bases between them. The CDR3 length is 15 residues. CDR1 is LNHDA and CDR2 is SQIVND in the germline V gene (reference sequence). The chain's CDR3 is CASSIGRISDQPQHF. The CDR3 DNA reads TGTGCCAGTAGTATAGGGCGAATTTCTGATCAGCCCCAGCATTTT. The full variable domain, rest sourced from reference TRBV19 and TRBJ1-5, is DGGITQSPKYLFRKEGQNVTLSCEQNLNHDAMYWYRQDPGQGLRLIYYSQIVNDFQKGDIAEGYSVSREKKESFPLTVTSAQKNPTAFYLCASSIGRISDQPQHFGDGTRLSIL.

The chain carries TRBV7-9 and TRBJ2-7; perhaps TRBD1 as D (5 bases). The CDR3 runs 15 residues. Per germline, CDR1 SEHNR and CDR2 FQNEAQ (reference sequence). V was cut by 3 bases and J by 3 bases, with 15 bases left in between. As DNA, the CDR3 is TGTGCCAGCAGCTTCGGTACAGGAAAGGTCTACGAGCAGTACTTC. It yields the protein CASSFGTGKVYEQYF.

This clone has only one observation. The rearrangement joins TRBV7-8 to TRBJ2-7; D unclear. CDR3 length: 14 amino acids. In germline, CDR1 is SGHVS, CDR2 FQNEAQ. The V end lost 0 bases, the J end lost 4 bases, and 10 bases lay between the germline ends. The CDR3 DNA is TGTGCCAGCAGCTTAGCCGCTCCTGGGTACGAGCAGTACTTC. Amino acid sequence: CASSLAAPGYEQYF. The variable domain in full, completed from reference TRBV7-8 and TRBJ2-7, reads GAGVSQSPRYKVAKRGQDVALRCDPISGHVSLFWYQQALGQGPEFLTYFQNEAQLDKSGLPSDRFFAERPEGSVSTLKIQRTQQEDSAVYLCASSLAAPGYEQYFGPGTRLTVT.

This clone came up once. The rearrangement joins TRBV5-8 to TRBJ2-2; D may match TRBD1 or TRBD2 (5 bases each). CDR1 is SGHTS, CDR2 YDEGEE, per germline. This CDR3 has 16 amino acids. V was trimmed by 3 bases and J by 1 base, leaving 13 bases between them. For the CDR3, the DNA is TGTGCCAGCAGCTCCTCCGGGACGGTGAACACCGGGGAGCTGTTTTTT. This encodes CASSSSGTVNTGELFF. The complete variable domain, with remaining parts taken from reference TRBV5-8 and TRBJ2-2, reads EAGVTQSPTHLIKTRGQQATLRCSPISGHTSVYWYQQALGLGLQFLLWYDEGEERNRGNFPPRFSGRQFPNYSSELNVNALELEDSALYLCASSSSGTVNTGELFFGEGSRLTVL.

This rearrangement joins TRBV5-5 to TRBJ1-6; D perhaps matches TRBD1 (5 bases). The CDR3 has 15 residues. CDR1 is SGHKS, CDR2 YYEKEE, per germline (reference sequence). V was cut by 4 bases and J by 10 bases, with 18 bases left in between. The CDR3 DNA is TGTGCCAGCAGCCCCTTTAGGGGCGCAGTCTCACCCCTCCACTTT. It is translated as CASSPFRGAVSPLHF.

The gene calls are TRBV5-4 and TRBJ2-3; 9 positions agree with TRBD2. This CDR3 comprises 13 residues. The junction had 0 bases not matched to a gene; V was cut back by 4 bases and J by 3 bases. Germline V gives CDR1 SGHNT, CDR2 YYREEE (reference sequence). The CDR3 DNA reads TGTGCCAGCAGCGCGGGGGGGACAGATACGCAGTATTTT. Translating gives CASSAGGTDTQYF.

In its sample, this clone was seen a few times. The sample contains more than one DNA sequence encoding this CDR3. The chain has TRBV9 and TRBJ2-5; 7 bases are shared with TRBD2. CDR1 is SGDLS and CDR2 is YYNGEE in the germline V gene. The V and J ends lost 4 bases and 4 bases, in that order; junction bases with no gene match: 7. The length of the CDR3 is 14 residues. The CDR3 sequence is CASSPRPGGETQYF. Here the CDR3 DNA reads TGTGCCAGCAGCCCCCGTCCGGGGGGAGAGACCCAGTACTTC.

The rearrangement links TRBV4-1 to TRBJ2-7; maybe TRBD2 (6 bases). Trimming left V 0 bases short and J 1 base short, with 25 bases between. The CDR3 runs 20 residues. CDR1 is MGHRA, CDR2 YSYEKL, per germline. The CDR3, as DNA: TGCGCCAGCAGCCAAGACCCACCGGGACTCTCATCGACACTGTCCTACGAGCAGTACTTC. This sequence encodes CASSQDPPGLSSTLSYEQYF.

This clone was counted once. This sequence joins TRBV7-9 and TRBJ2-7, with a possible D match to TRBD1 (6 bases). Germline values: CDR1 SEHNR, CDR2 FQNEAQ (reference sequence). The CDR3 has 14 amino acids. Trimming removed 0 bases at V and 7 bases at J, with 13 bases between. CDR3 bases: TGTGCCAGCAGCTTAGCCCTGGGGGCGAGTGAGCAGTACTTC. This gives the protein CASSLALGASEQYF. The full variable domain, rest sourced from reference TRBV7-9 and TRBJ2-7, is DTGVSQNPRHKITKRGQNVTFRCDPISEHNRLYWYRQTLGQGPEFLTYFQNEAQLEKSRLLSDRFSAERPKGSFSTLEIQRTEQGDSAMYLCASSLALGASEQYFGPGTRLTVT.

This clone was counted ten times or more. This chain uses TRBV30 with TRBJ1-1; a weak D match, TRBD1 (6 bases). V was trimmed by 8 bases and J by 1 base, leaving 11 bases between them. The germline gives CDR1 GTSNPN, CDR2 SVGIG (reference sequence). The CDR3 totals 12 residues. The CDR3 protein is CASQQGNTEAFF. CDR3 DNA sequence: TGTGCCAGTCAACAGGGGAACACTGAAGCTTTCTTT.

This clone is a singleton in its sample. The rearrangement uses TRBV27 and TRBJ2-2, with D unclear. CDR3 size: 14 residues. Germline CDR1 and CDR2: MNHEY and SMNVEV (reference sequence). Trimming left V 4 bases short and J 1 base short, with 7 bases between. CDR3 coding DNA: TGTGCCAGCAGTTCCCCGGGGAACACCGGGGAGCTGTTTTTT. Its translation is CASSSPGNTGELFF.